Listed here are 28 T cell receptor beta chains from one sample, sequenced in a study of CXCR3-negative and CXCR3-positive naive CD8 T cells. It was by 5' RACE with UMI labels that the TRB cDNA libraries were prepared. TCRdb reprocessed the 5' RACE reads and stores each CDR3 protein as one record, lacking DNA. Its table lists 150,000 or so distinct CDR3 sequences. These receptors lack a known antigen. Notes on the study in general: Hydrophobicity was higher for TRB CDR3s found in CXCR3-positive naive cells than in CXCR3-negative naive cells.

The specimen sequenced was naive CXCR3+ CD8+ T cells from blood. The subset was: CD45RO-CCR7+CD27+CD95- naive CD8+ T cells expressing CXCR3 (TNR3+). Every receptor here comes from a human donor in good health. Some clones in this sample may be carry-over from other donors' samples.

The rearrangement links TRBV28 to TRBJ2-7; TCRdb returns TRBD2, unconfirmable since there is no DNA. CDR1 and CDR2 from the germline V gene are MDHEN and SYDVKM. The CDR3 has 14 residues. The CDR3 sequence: CASSFAGREYEQYF.

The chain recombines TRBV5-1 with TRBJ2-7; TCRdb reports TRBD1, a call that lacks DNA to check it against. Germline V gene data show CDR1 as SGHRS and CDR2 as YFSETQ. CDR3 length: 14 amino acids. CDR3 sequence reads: CASSTGQGIGEQYF.

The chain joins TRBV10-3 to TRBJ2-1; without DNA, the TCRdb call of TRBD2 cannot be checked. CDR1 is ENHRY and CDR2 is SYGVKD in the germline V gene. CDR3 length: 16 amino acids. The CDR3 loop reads CAISEPSSLSYNEQFF.

This CDR3 reads CASSTRAGQGARYEQYF. V is TRBV6-1 and J is TRBJ2-7; there is no DNA to check the TCRdb D call of TRBD1. Per the germline V gene, CDR1 is MNHNS and CDR2 is SASEGT. The length of the CDR3 is 17 residues.

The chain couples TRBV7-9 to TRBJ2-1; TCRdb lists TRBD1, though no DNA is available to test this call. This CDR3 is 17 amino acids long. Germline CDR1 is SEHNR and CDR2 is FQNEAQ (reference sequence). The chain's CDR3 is CASSLVGAGTGVLEQFF.

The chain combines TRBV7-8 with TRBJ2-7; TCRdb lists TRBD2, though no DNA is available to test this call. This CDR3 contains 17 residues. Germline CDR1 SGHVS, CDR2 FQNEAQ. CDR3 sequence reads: CASSPRGSGRAPYEQYF.

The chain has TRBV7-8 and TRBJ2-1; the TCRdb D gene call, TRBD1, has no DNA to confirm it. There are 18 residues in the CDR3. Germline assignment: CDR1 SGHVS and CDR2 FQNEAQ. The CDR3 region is CASSFYFSGQSTYNEQFF.

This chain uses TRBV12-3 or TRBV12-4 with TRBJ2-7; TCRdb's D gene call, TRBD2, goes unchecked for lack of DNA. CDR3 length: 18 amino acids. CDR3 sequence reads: CANSLEALAGGLPYEQYF.

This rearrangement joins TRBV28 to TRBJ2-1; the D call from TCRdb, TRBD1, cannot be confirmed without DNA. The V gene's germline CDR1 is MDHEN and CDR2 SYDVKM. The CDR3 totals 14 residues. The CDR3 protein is CASTETGTYNEQFF.

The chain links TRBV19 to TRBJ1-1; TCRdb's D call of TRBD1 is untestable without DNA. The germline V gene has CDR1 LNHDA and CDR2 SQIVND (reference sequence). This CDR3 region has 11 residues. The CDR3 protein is CASSMGRQAFF.

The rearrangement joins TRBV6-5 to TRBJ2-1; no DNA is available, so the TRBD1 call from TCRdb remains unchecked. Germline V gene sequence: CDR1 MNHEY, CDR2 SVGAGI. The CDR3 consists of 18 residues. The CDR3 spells CASSRQWDLGLLDNEQFF.

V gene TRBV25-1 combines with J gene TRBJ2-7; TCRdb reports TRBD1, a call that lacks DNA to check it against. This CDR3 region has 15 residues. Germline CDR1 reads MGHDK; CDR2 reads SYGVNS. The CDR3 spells CASRVSGTVWNEQYF.

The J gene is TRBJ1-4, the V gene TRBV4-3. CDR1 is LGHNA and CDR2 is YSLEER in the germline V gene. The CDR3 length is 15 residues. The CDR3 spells CASSQDPGLPEKLFF.

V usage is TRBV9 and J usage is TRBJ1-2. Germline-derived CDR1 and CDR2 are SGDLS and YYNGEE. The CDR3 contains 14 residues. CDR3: CASSPRGVSDGYTF.

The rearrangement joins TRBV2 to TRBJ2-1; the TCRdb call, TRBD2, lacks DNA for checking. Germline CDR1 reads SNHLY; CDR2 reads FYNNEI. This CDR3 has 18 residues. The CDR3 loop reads CASRAPVVLAGGLHEQFF.

The CDR3 is CSVVNSHGYTF. The rearrangement joins TRBV29-1 to TRBJ1-2. Germline assignment: CDR1 SQVTM and CDR2 ANQGSEA. The CDR3 contains 11 residues. Complete variable domain (other parts from reference TRBV29-1 and TRBJ1-2): SAVISQKPSRDICQRGTSLTIQCQVDSQVTMMFWYRQQPGQSLTLIATANQGSEATYESGFVIDKFPISRPNLTFSTLTVSNMSPEDSSIYLCSVVNSHGYTFGSGTRLTVV.

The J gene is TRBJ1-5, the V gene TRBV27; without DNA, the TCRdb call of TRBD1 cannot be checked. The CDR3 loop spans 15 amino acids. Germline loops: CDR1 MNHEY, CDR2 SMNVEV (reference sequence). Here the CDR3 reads CASSLLAGSNQPQHF.

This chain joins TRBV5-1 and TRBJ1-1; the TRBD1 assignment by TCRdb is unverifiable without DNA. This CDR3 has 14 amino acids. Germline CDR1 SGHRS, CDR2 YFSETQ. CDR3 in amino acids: CASSLAGPEVEAFF.

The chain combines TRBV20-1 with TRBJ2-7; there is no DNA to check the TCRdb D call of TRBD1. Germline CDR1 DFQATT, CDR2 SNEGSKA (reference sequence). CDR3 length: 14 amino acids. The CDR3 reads CSASSDISSYEQYF.

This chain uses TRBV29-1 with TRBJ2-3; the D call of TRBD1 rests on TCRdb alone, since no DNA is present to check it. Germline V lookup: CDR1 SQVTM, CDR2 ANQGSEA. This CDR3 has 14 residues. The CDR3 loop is CSAYRGHPGDTQYF.

CDR3 in amino acids: CSVGGGVAGPEQYF. The chain links TRBV29-1 to TRBJ2-7; the D call from TCRdb, TRBD1, cannot be confirmed without DNA. CDR3 size: 14 residues. Per germline, CDR1 SQVTM and CDR2 ANQGSEA.

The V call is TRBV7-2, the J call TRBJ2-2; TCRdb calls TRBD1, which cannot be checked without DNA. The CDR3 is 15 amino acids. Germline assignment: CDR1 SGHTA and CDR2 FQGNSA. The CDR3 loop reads CASSFLVGVTGELFF.

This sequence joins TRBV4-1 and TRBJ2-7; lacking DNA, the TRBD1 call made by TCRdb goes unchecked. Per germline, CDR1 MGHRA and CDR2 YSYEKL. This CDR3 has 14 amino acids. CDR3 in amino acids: CASSQVGVSYEQYF.

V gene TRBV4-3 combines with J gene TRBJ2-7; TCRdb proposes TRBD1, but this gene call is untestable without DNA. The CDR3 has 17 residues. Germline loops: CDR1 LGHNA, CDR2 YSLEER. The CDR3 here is CASSQDYDSWSSYEQYF.

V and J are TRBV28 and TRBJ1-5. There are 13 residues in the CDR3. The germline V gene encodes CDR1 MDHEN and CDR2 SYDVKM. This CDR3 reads CASSLTQNQPQHF. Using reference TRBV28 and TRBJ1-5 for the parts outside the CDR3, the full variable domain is DVKVTQSSRYLVKRTGEKVFLECVQDMDHENMFWYRQDPGLGLRLIYFSYDVKMKEKGDIPEGYSVSREKKERFSLILESASTNQTSMYLCASSLTQNQPQHFGDGTRLSIL.

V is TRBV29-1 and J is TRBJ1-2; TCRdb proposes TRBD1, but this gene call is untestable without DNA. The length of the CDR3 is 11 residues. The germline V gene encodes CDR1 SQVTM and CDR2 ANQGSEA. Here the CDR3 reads CSVAGGHGYTF.

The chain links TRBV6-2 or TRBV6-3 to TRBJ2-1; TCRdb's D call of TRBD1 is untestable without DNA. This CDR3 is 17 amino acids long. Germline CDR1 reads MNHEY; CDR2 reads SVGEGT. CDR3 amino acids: CASSTRLGAGEEDEQFF.

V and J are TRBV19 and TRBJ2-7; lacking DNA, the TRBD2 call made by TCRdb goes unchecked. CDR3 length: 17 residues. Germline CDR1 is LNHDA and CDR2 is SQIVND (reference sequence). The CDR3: CASSIGTGLAEPYEQYF.